This T cell receptor (beta chain) was documented in a study of T-cell memory formation after mild COVID-19. Whole-study results and caveats: CD4+ contracting clones were found mainly in CM and EM, and CD8+ ones in EMRA.

Amplification by 5'RACE using constant-segment primers produced TCR alpha and TCR beta cDNA libraries that carried sample barcodes and UMIs. TCRdb reprocessed the 5' RACE reads with MiXCR, giving one entry per CDR3 protein. The data show about 81,000 distinct CDR3 sequences, roughly 25% seen once. The sample holds a few counts of this clonotype. Its antigen is not known. This clonotype was obtained from a man between 18 and 35 years old who had mild COVID-19 (a few samples of this study predate the infection). Cell type and time point are not known. The sample was PBMCs or a T cell subset sorted from them (not recorded which).

In DNA form, the CDR3 reads TGTGCCAGCAGTTCTCTTCACGAGCAGTACTTC. Translation: CASSSLHEQYF. The chain links TRBV27 to TRBJ2-7; D gene uncertain. This CDR3 has 11 residues. Trimming removed 4 bases at V and 5 bases at J, with 6 bases between. In germline, CDR1 is MNHEY, CDR2 SMNVEV (reference sequence).